These T cell receptor beta chains were read from a single sample in a study of cytomegalovirus exposure and HLA in healthy donors. Measured with immunoSEQ multiplex PCR; TCRdb has only the in-frame clones, and not every one. The repertoire has about 160,000 clones, 75% to 90% of them found once; the top ten carry 1%. Specimen: PBMCs. These receptors all stem from a boy aged 2 to 9 in good health and CMV-seronegative. Both conserved end residues are part of each CDR3. A D gene is named only where the DNA matches it firmly. Only part of the rows carry a size: once, few, many, or a class if the clone is expanded.

d_gene	v_gene	abundance	j_gene	CDR3nt	CDR3aa
TRBD1	TRBV14	.	TRBJ1-5	TGTGCCAGCAGCCACGCCGGGACAGGGGCCCTCTATAGCAATCAGCCCCAGCATTTT	CASSHAGTGALYSNQPQHF
.	TRBV28	.	TRBJ2-2	TGTGCCAGCAGTTCGGGACTTTACACCGGGGAGCTGTTTTTT	CASSSGLYTGELFF
.	TRBV19	.	TRBJ1-1	TGTGCCAGTATCTCAGGGAAAAACACTGAAGCTTTCTTT	CASISGKNTEAFF
.	TRBV19	.	TRBJ2-1	TGTGCCAGTAGTGCGGCGTACAATGAGCAGTTCTTC	CASSAAYNEQFF
.	TRBV6-1	.	TRBJ1-4	TGTGCCAGCAGTGAAGAAAGAGTGGAGGGGCTACCTGAAAAACTGTTTTTT	CASSEERVEGLPEKLFF
TRBD2	TRBV19	once	TRBJ2-1	TGTGCCAGTAGTATAGGATGGGGGGGGGACGATGAGCAGTTCTTC	CASSIGWGGDDEQFF
.	TRBV29-1	few	TRBJ2-7	TGCAGCGTCGCTACCCGGGACTTCTTCCACGAGCAGTACTTC	CSVATRDFFHEQYF
TRBD1	TRBV6-5	.	TRBJ2-2	TGTGCCAGCACCCCGGACAGGGGGCAACCCGGGGAGCTGTTTTTT	CASTPDRGQPGELFF
.	TRBV4-1	.	TRBJ2-7	TGCGCCAGCAGCCAAGATGGTTGGTCAGGGGCCCTCGGCGAGCAGTACTTC	CASSQDGWSGALGEQYF
.	TRBV25-1	.	TRBJ1-5	TGTGCCAGCAGTGAATACTTAGGGCGCGGACAACAGCCCCAGCATTTT	CASSEYLGRGQQPQHF
.	TRBV27	.	TRBJ1-1	TGTGCCAGCAGTTTCCAGGGACTCTCAGTTGCTTTCTTT	CASSFQGLSVAFF
.	TRBV29-1	.	TRBJ2-1	TGCAGCGTCCAGAATCTAGCGTCCTACAATGAGCAGTTCTTC	CSVQNLASYNEQFF
TRBD1	TRBV5-4	few	TRBJ2-7	TGTGCCAGCAGCTCCACAGGGGACGAGCAGTACTTC	CASSSTGDEQYF
.	TRBV30	.	TRBJ1-3	TGTGCCTGGAATCTTGAGAGCTCTGGAAACACCATATATTTT	CAWNLESSGNTIYF
TRBD1	TRBV2	.	TRBJ1-2	TGTGCCAGCAGTGAAAGGGGGACAGGGTCGGATGGCTACACCTTC	CASSERGTGSDGYTF
TRBD2	TRBV7-9	few	TRBJ2-3	TGTGCCAGCAGCCAGGGACTAGCGGGGGGGATTAGCACAGATACGCAGTATTTT	CASSQGLAGGISTDTQYF
TRBD1	TRBV19	.	TRBJ1-1	TGTGCCAGTAGTGCCGGGACAGGGGGCGCTGAAGCTTTCTTT	CASSAGTGGAEAFF
TRBD2	TRBV6-5	.	TRBJ2-7	TGTGCCAGCAGCCGACTAGCGGGAGAGGGCGAGCAGTACTTC	CASSRLAGEGEQYF
.	TRBV29-1	.	TRBJ1-2	TGCAGCGTTGAAAGCCGCAACTATGGCTACACCTTC	CSVESRNYGYTF
TRBD1	TRBV4-1	.	TRBJ1-4	TGCGCCAGCACCCGACAGGGGGCAGGGGAAAAACTGTTTTTT	CASTRQGAGEKLFF
.	TRBV5-1	.	TRBJ1-1	TGCGCCAGCAGCTTGGGACAGGCTAACACTGAAGCTTTCTTT	CASSLGQANTEAFF
.	TRBV6-5	.	TRBJ2-3	TGTGCCAGCAGAAACCGCGGGGGCTACACAGATACGCAGTATTTT	CASRNRGGYTDTQYF
TRBD2	TRBV4-1	.	TRBJ2-1	TGCGCCAGCAGCCTACGACTAGCGGGGATCAATGAGCAGTTCTTC	CASSLRLAGINEQFF
TRBD1	TRBV5-5	.	TRBJ1-5	TGTGCCAGCAGCCCTACTAATGTGGACAGGGGGTATCAGCCCCAGCATTTT	CASSPTNVDRGYQPQHF
.	TRBV6-5	few	TRBJ2-5	TGTGCCAGCAGTTGGACAGAACAAGAGACCCAGTACTTC	CASSWTEQETQYF
.	TRBV5-1	.	TRBJ2-2	TGCGCCAGCAGCGTGCAGGGCGCCGGGGAGCTGTTTTTT	CASSVQGAGELFF
.	TRBV5-1	.	TRBJ2-7	TGCGCCAGCAGCATGGAGTCCAGTACCTACGAGCAGTACTTC	CASSMESSTYEQYF
.	TRBV29-1	few	TRBJ1-1	TGCAGCGTTGACGCGGGGGGTACTGAAGCTTTCTTT	CSVDAGGTEAFF
.	TRBV6-5	.	TRBJ1-3	TGTGCCAGCAGCCGTGGCGACGGGGGAAACACCATATATTTT	CASSRGDGGNTIYF
TRBD1	TRBV4-1	.	TRBJ2-3	TGCGCCAGCAGCCAGGGACAGGGGGCTACGCAGTATTTT	CASSQGQGATQYF
.	TRBV11-2	.	TRBJ2-1	TGTGCCAGCACTCCCCCGGGCGGGATAAGCCACAATGAGCAGTTCTTC	CASTPPGGISHNEQFF
.	TRBV21-1	.	TRBJ1-1	TGTGCCAGCAGCAAACACCCCCAGAAGCGGACTGAAGCTTTCTTT	CASSKHPQKRTEAFF
.	TRBV2	once	TRBJ1-6	TGTGCCAGCAGTTATTCGGACTCGATCCCCTATTCACCCCTCCACTTT	CASSYSDSIPYSPLHF
TRBD2	TRBV11-1	.	TRBJ2-1	TGTGCCAGCAACCACGGCGGGGGGGTTAATGAGCAGTTCTTC	CASNHGGGVNEQFF
.	TRBV9	.	TRBJ1-1	TGTGCCAGCAGCGTCACAGGGAATGGGGACACTGAAGCTTTCTTT	CASSVTGNGDTEAFF
TRBD1	TRBV15	once	TRBJ1-1	TGTGCCACCAGCAGAGGCGACAGGGGCACTGAAGCTTTCTTT	CATSRGDRGTEAFF
TRBD2	TRBV28	.	TRBJ2-2	TGTGCCAGCGGAGAAGCGGGACTAGCGGGGAAGCTGAGTGTCGGGGAGCTGTTTTTT	CASGEAGLAGKLSVGELFF
.	TRBV5-6	.	TRBJ1-1	TGTGCCAGCAGCTTGATAGGGGCAGGGCGGGAAGCTTTCTTT	CASSLIGAGREAFF
.	TRBV30	.	TRBJ2-4	TGTGCCTGGAGTAAAGGGGGGGCCGAAAACATTCAGTACTTC	CAWSKGGAENIQYF
TRBD2	TRBV7-3	.	TRBJ2-2	TGTGCCAGCAGCTTAGCGGGAGGGAACACCGGGGAGCTGTTTTTT	CASSLAGGNTGELFF
.	TRBV5-1	.	TRBJ2-7	TGCGCCAGCAGCTTGAATCCCCGGCAGAGGAGCTACGAGCAGTACTTC	CASSLNPRQRSYEQYF
TRBD2	TRBV19	once	TRBJ2-1	TGTGCCAGTAGTCCACTAGCGGCCCGCGACTACAATGAGCAGTTCTTC	CASSPLAARDYNEQFF
.	TRBV2	few	TRBJ2-6	TGTGCCAGCAGTGAAGGCCACAGGAGATTCTCTGGGGCCAACGTCCTGACTTTC	CASSEGHRRFSGANVLTF
.	TRBV7-8	.	TRBJ2-3	TGTGCCAGCAGCCCCCTTTACAGGGAAAGCACAGATACGCAGTATTTT	CASSPLYRESTDTQYF